This entry lists 14 T cell receptor beta chains sequenced from one sample in a study of T cell repertoires in cytomegalovirus infection. No antigens are known for them. Using its own MiXCR run on the reads, TCRdb lists one record per CDR3 protein. This table holds approximately 49,000 distinct CDR3 sequences, over 15% found once. Sequenced material: CD8+ T cells from cultured PBMCs, taken from culture after CMV antigen stimulation. The receptors derive from a human donor in good health (CMV status not recorded). Some clones in this sample may be carry-over from other donors' samples.

The chain couples TRBV7-2 to TRBJ2-1; TRBD2 agrees at 8 bases. CDR1 SGHTA and CDR2 FQGNSA come from the germline V gene. CDR3 size: 18 residues. V dropped 3 bases and J dropped 0; count of bases not matched to a gene: 10. CDR3 loop: CASSLNHGGDSSYNEQFF. CDR3 DNA: TGTGCCAGCAGCTTGAACCACGGGGGGGATAGCTCCTACAATGAGCAGTTCTTC. The entire variable domain, with the rest obtained from reference TRBV7-2 and TRBJ2-1, is as follows: GAGVSQSPSNKVTEKGKDVELRCDPISGHTALYWYRQSLGQGLEFLIYFQGNSAPDKSGLPSDRFSAERTGGSVSTLTIQRTQQEDSAVYLCASSLNHGGDSSYNEQFFGPGTRLTVL.

The sample holds a few counts of this clonotype. V usage is TRBV7-2 and J usage is TRBJ2-2; D is uncertain. Trimming pared 5 bases from V and 0 bases from J, leaving 10 bases between. The germline V gene encodes CDR1 SGHTA and CDR2 FQGNSA. This CDR3 comprises 15 residues. CDR3 protein: CASSPPHANTGELFF. Written as DNA, the CDR3 is TGTGCCAGCAGCCCCCCCCACGCGAACACCGGGGAGCTGTTTTTT. Combining the CDR3 with reference TRBV7-2 and TRBJ2-2 gives the whole variable domain GAGVSQSPSNKVTEKGKDVELRCDPISGHTALYWYRQSLGQGLEFLIYFQGNSAPDKSGLPSDRFSAERTGGSVSTLTIQRTQQEDSAVYLCASSPPHANTGELFFGEGSRLTVL.

The chain carries TRBV10-3 and TRBJ1-1; no clear D gene. Trimming took off 3 bases at V and 1 base at J, with 9 bases between the two ends. Per the germline V gene, CDR1 is ENHRY and CDR2 is SYGVKD. CDR3 length: 14 amino acids. The CDR3 DNA reads TGTGCCATCAGTGATCCCCAAAAGAACACTGAAGCTTTCTTT. It is translated as CAISDPQKNTEAFF.

V and J are TRBV6-6 and TRBJ2-1; 8 bases match TRBD2. Germline V gene data show CDR1 as MNHNY and CDR2 as SVGAGI (reference sequence). After removal of 5 bases from V and 3 bases from J, the junction contained 6 bases not matched to a gene. The CDR3 extends over 15 amino acids. The CDR3 reads CASSPPGGDYNEQFF. The CDR3 nucleotides are TGTGCCAGCAGTCCTCCGGGGGGGGACTACAATGAGCAGTTCTTC.

This clonotype occurred many times. V gene TRBV6-1 combines with J gene TRBJ1-1; D possibly corresponds to TRBD1 (5 bases). Looked up from germline, CDR1 is MNHNS and CDR2 is SASEGT. The CDR3 contains 14 residues. The ends were cut back, 2 bases at V and 13 bases at J, with 20 bases in the middle. CDR3 sequence (DNA): TGTGCCAGCAGTGAATCGGTGTCGGGAGGGGTTGATTTCTTT. Translated: CASSESVSGGVDFF.

The table lists this clonotype with a few counts. This rearrangement joins TRBV9 to TRBJ1-6, with 9 bases identical to TRBD1. V shed 5 bases, J shed 9 bases, and the junction held 9 bases outside the gene matches. The CDR3 has 15 residues. The V gene's germline CDR1 is SGDLS and CDR2 YYNGEE. CDR3 bases: TGTGCCAGCAGGGGGGGACAGGGCGTTTCTTCACCCCTCCACTTT. Translation gives CASRGGQGVSSPLHF.

This clonotype was seen repeatedly, ten times or more. The chain recombines TRBV4-3 with TRBJ2-1; 11 bases fit TRBD2. V trimming: 0 bases; J trimming: 9 bases; junction bases outside the gene matches: 10. The germline gives CDR1 LGHNA, CDR2 YSLEER. The CDR3 consists of 17 residues. CDR3 protein: CASSQDFTSGSVGEQFF. The CDR3 coding sequence is TGCGCCAGCAGCCAAGATTTCACTAGCGGGAGCGTGGGTGAGCAGTTCTTC.

The genes are TRBV9 and TRBJ2-1; 12 positions match TRBD2. The CDR3 totals 15 residues. CDR1 and CDR2 from the germline V gene are SGDLS and YYNGEE. V dropped 4 bases and J dropped 4; count of bases not matched to a gene: 3. Written as DNA, the CDR3 is TGTGCCAGCAGCCTCGGACTAGCGGGGTACAATGAGCAGTTCTTC. Its protein product is CASSLGLAGYNEQFF.

This clonotype was counted only a few times. The J gene is TRBJ1-2, the V gene TRBV12-3 or TRBV12-4; TRBD1 aligns across 7 bases. The V gene end was trimmed by 6 bases and the J gene end by 4 bases; junction bases not matched to a gene: 8. There are 14 residues in the CDR3. The CDR3 region has the DNA TGTGCCAGCAGCCAGACAGGGAGTCCCTATGGCTACACCTTC. This gives the protein CASSQTGSPYGYTF.

This clonotype was seen only a few times. The chain employs TRBV12-3 or TRBV12-4 and TRBJ2-2, with D uncertain. The CDR3 runs to 11 residues. Trimming pared 6 bases from V and 5 bases from J, leaving 4 bases between. The CDR3 DNA is TGTGCCAGCAGACTGACCGGGGAGCTGTTTTTT. Protein product: CASRLTGELFF.

This chain uses TRBV2 with TRBJ1-1, with a possible D match to TRBD1 (5 bases). V was clipped by 5 bases and J by 8 bases, with 12 bases between them. CDR1 SNHLY and CDR2 FYNNEI come from the germline V gene. This CDR3 contains 12 residues. The CDR3 reads CASSPGHAEAFF. The CDR3 bases are TGTGCCAGCAGTCCCGGACACGCCGAAGCTTTCTTT.

This clonotype was detected a few times. The gene calls are TRBV12-3 or TRBV12-4 and TRBJ2-1; TRBD2 aligns across 12 bases. The V segment lost 4 bases and the J segment 5 bases; nucleotides outside the gene matches: 6. The CDR3 totals 16 residues. CDR3 nucleotides: TGTGCCAGCAGTTCCCGACTAGCGGGGGCGCACAATGAGCAGTTCTTC. Its protein is CASSSRLAGAHNEQFF.

The chain recombines TRBV4-2 with TRBJ1-1; perhaps TRBD1 as D (5 bases). V dropped 1 base and J dropped 8 bases, with 14 bases sitting between them. Looked up from germline, CDR1 is LGHNA and CDR2 is YNFKEQ. CDR3 size: 14 residues. CDR3 nucleotide sequence: TGTGCCAGCAGCCAAGTACGGGATAGGGGAGAAGCTTTCTTT. Residues: CASSQVRDRGEAFF.

The chain links TRBV7-6 to TRBJ2-2; D uncertain. Germline CDR1 and CDR2: SGHVS and FNYEAQ. With 2 bases removed from V and 3 bases from J, the gap between germline ends came to 4 bases. CDR3 length: 13 amino acids. CDR3 protein: CASSLTDTGELFF. In DNA, the CDR3 is TGTGCCAGCAGCTTAACGGACACCGGGGAGCTGTTTTTT.